Shown below are 23 T cell receptor beta chains from a single sample sequenced in a study of siplizumab effects on memory and regulatory T cells. The table came from immunoSEQ multiplex PCR; TCRdb's copy has only in-frame clones and leaves some out. The table shows about 97,000 clones, with about 94% occurring only once. The sample was CD4+ T cells sorted from blood. The receptor set was obtained from a human donor in good health.

The J gene is TRBJ1-5, the V gene TRBV30; no clear D. The CDR3 runs to 17 residues. Germline assignment: CDR1 GTSNPN and CDR2 SVGIG (reference sequence). Between the trimmed V and J ends, which lost 2 bases and 4 bases, there was a span of 21 bases. The CDR3, as DNA: TGTGCCTGGAGTTCCCCAAGGGTGGGAAGCGGGAATCAGCCCCAGCATTTT. It is translated as CAWSSPRVGSGNQPQHF.

This clone came up a few times. CDR3 bases: TGTGCCAGCAGCGGACTAGCGTCCACCGGGGAGCTGTTTTTT. The encoded protein is CASSGLASTGELFF. The chain links TRBV6-1 to TRBJ2-2; 9 nucleotides align to TRBD2. Germline loops: CDR1 MNHNS, CDR2 SASEGT. The CDR3 covers 14 residues. V shed 6 bases and J 4 bases; nucleotides not matched to a gene: 3.

The chain recombines TRBV9 with TRBJ1-3; D is possibly TRBD1 (5 bases). The CDR3 runs 13 residues. The germline V and J ends were trimmed by 0 bases and 7 bases, with 8 bases remaining between them. CDR1 and CDR2 (germline): SGDLS, YYNGEE. The CDR3 reads CASSVGRANTIYF. As DNA, the CDR3 is TGTGCCAGCAGCGTAGGCAGGGCGAACACCATATATTTT.

The chain joins TRBV5-1 to TRBJ2-1; D is uncertain. The CDR3 extends over 16 amino acids. Trimming took 4 bases from V and 0 from J, leaving 14 bases between them. Germline CDR1 and CDR2: SGHRS and YFSETQ. CDR3 in amino acids: CASSPTAPSSYNEQFF. CDR3 sequence (DNA): TGCGCCAGCAGCCCGACCGCACCAAGCTCCTACAATGAGCAGTTCTTC. Full variable domain (missing parts from reference TRBV5-1 and TRBJ2-1): KAGVTQTPRYLIKTRGQQVTLSCSPISGHRSVSWYQQTPGQGLQFLFEYFSETQRNKGNFPGRFSGRQFSNSRSEMNVSTLELGDSALYLCASSPTAPSSYNEQFFGPGTRLTVL.

The rearrangement joins TRBV18 to TRBJ2-7, with D perhaps TRBD1 (6 bases). Trimming cost V 3 bases and J 5 bases, with 11 bases left between them. CDR1 is KGHSH, CDR2 LQKENI, per germline. This CDR3 contains 13 residues. Written as DNA, the CDR3 is TGTGCCAGCTCACCTGACAGGAACCACGAGCAGTACTTC. Protein sequence: CASSPDRNHEQYF.

The chain combines TRBV19 with TRBJ2-1, with D perhaps TRBD1 (5 bases). The CDR3 length is 16 residues. V lost 3 bases, J lost 6 bases, and 18 bases lay in between. CDR1 is LNHDA, CDR2 SQIVND, per germline (reference sequence). The CDR3 DNA follows: TGTGCCAGTAGTATCGGCGATCAGGGCACCCGCAATGAGCAGTTCTTC. Encoded protein: CASSIGDQGTRNEQFF.

The rearrangement links TRBV6-5 to TRBJ2-5; 9 nucleotides match TRBD1. The CDR3 consists of 15 residues. CDR1 is MNHEY, CDR2 SVGAGI, per germline. Losses at the gene ends were 0 bases for V and 5 bases for J; bases not matched to a gene: 4. The CDR3 nucleotides are TGTGCCAGCAGTTACTCGGGACAGGGTGGGGAGACCCAGTACTTC. Its protein is CASSYSGQGGETQYF.

The chain has TRBV7-2 and TRBJ2-1; TRBD2 matches at 7 bases. The CDR3 is 12 amino acids. Germline CDR1 SGHTA, CDR2 FQGNSA. J gave up 9 bases and V 5 bases, and 4 bases lay outside the gene matches. The CDR3 nucleotides read TGTGCCAGCAGCAAGAGCGGGGTTGAGCAGTTCTTC. This encodes CASSKSGVEQFF.

This clone was counted only a few times. V gene TRBV5-1 combines with J gene TRBJ1-4; maybe TRBD1 (5 bases). This CDR3 has 14 residues. V shed 5 bases and J shed 8 bases, with 16 bases lying between them. Germline CDR1 is SGHRS and CDR2 is YFSETQ. The CDR3 DNA reads TGCGCCAGCAGTCCATCCGGAGGGGACGAAAAACTGTTTTTT. It codes for CASSPSGGDEKLFF.

The chain recombines TRBV5-1 with TRBJ2-7, with D uncertain. Germline assignment: CDR1 SGHRS and CDR2 YFSETQ. The CDR3 consists of 13 residues. Trimming took 0 bases from V and 0 from J, leaving 4 bases between them. CDR3 sequence reads: CASSLGFSYEQYF. The CDR3 DNA reads as TGCGCCAGCAGCTTGGGATTCTCCTACGAGCAGTACTTC. Supplemented by reference TRBV5-1 and TRBJ2-7, the full variable domain reads KAGVTQTPRYLIKTRGQQVTLSCSPISGHRSVSWYQQTPGQGLQFLFEYFSETQRNKGNFPGRFSGRQFSNSRSEMNVSTLELGDSALYLCASSLGFSYEQYFGPGTRLTVT.

The J gene is TRBJ2-1, the V gene TRBV6-6; D is ambiguous. CDR3 length equals 12 residues. Trimming took 1 base from V and 7 from J, leaving 5 bases between them. Germline CDR1 is MNHNY and CDR2 is SVGAGI (reference sequence). The CDR3 spells CASSYYGNEQFF. In nucleotides, the CDR3 is TGTGCCAGCAGTTACTATGGAAATGAGCAGTTCTTC.

The CDR3 reads CASSRTPNYEQYF. In nucleotides, the CDR3 is TGTGCCAGCAGTCGGACTCCGAACTACGAGCAGTACTTC. This sequence joins TRBV7-2 and TRBJ2-7, with a tentative D call TRBD2 (5 bases). Germline CDR1 reads SGHTA; CDR2 reads FQGNSA. V dropped 6 bases and J dropped 3 bases, with 12 bases sitting between them. The length of the CDR3 is 13 residues.

V is TRBV11-3 and J is TRBJ2-2, with D hard to call. Germline V CDR1 and CDR2: SGHNT, YENEEA. V was pared by 4 bases and J by 0 bases, with 9 bases between. This CDR3 comprises 15 residues. This CDR3 reads CASSSDRTNTGELFF. The CDR3 DNA reads TGTGCCAGCAGCTCCGACCGTACGAACACCGGGGAGCTGTTTTTT.

V gene TRBV7-9 combines with J gene TRBJ1-3; D ambiguous. The CDR3 is 15 amino acids. Germline values: CDR1 SEHNR, CDR2 FQNEAQ (reference sequence). Trimming left V 7 bases short and J 6 bases short, with 19 bases between. CDR3: CASTPGWGRINTIYF. Written as DNA, the CDR3 is TGTGCCAGCACCCCCGGGTGGGGTAGGATAAACACCATATATTTT.

This chain joins TRBV19 and TRBJ2-7; weak D call: TRBD2 (6 bases). V shed 8 bases and J shed 1 base, with 18 bases lying between them. This CDR3 contains 15 residues. Germline CDR1 reads LNHDA; CDR2 reads SQIVND (reference sequence). The DNA of the CDR3 is TGTGCCAGTGGGCGTGGGGGGAGCGGGTCCTACGAGCAGTACTTC. This encodes CASGRGGSGSYEQYF.

This chain links TRBV28 with TRBJ1-4; 11 bases fit TRBD1. V lost 7 bases and J lost 2; bases outside the gene matches: 3. From germline, CDR1 is MDHEN and CDR2 SYDVKM. The CDR3 runs to 15 residues. The CDR3 DNA sequence: TGTGCCAGCAAAGGGGACAGGGGGACTAATGAAAAACTGTTTTTT. Translation gives CASKGDRGTNEKLFF.

The chain is built from TRBV9 and TRBJ1-6; 7 nucleotides line up with TRBD1. The CDR3 has 14 amino acids. Germline V gene data show CDR1 as SGDLS and CDR2 as YYNGEE. J gave up 7 bases and V 4 bases, and 5 bases lay outside the gene matches. The CDR3: CASSLRDRNSPLHF. The CDR3 nucleotides read TGTGCCAGCAGCTTACGGGACAGAAATTCACCCCTCCACTTT.

The rearrangement links TRBV5-1 to TRBJ2-3; 7 nucleotides match TRBD2. The CDR3 is made up of 15 amino acids. Trimming removed 5 bases from V and 4 bases from J; junction bases left unmatched: 10. The germline gives CDR1 SGHRS, CDR2 YFSETQ. The CDR3 DNA follows: TGCGCCAGCAGGTACTGGGGCGGGAGTGCAGATACGCAGTATTTT. This translates into CASRYWGGSADTQYF.

This clone was observed a single time. This chain connects TRBV13 to TRBJ2-4, with 7 positions matching TRBD2. This CDR3 has 14 amino acids. Trimming at V came to 2 bases and at J to 8 bases, leaving 6 bases not matched to a gene. CDR1 and CDR2 from the germline V gene are PRHDT and FYEKMQ (reference sequence). The CDR3 region has the DNA TGTGCCAGCAGCTTATGGGGGGGAAGGTACATTCAGTACTTC. Its protein is CASSLWGGRYIQYF.

The rearrangement joins TRBV29-1 to TRBJ1-1; a possible D gene is TRBD1 (6 bases). This CDR3 is built from 14 residues. Trimming took off 4 bases at V and 0 bases at J, with 12 bases between the two ends. Germline lookup yields CDR1 SQVTM and CDR2 ANQGSEA. This CDR3 reads CSVGGQGLNTEAFF. As DNA, the CDR3 is TGCAGCGTTGGGGGTCAGGGGCTGAACACTGAAGCTTTCTTT.

The V gene is TRBV27, the J gene TRBJ2-7; 10 nucleotides align to TRBD2. V was pared by 7 bases and J by 5 bases, with 11 bases of the junction left unmatched. The CDR3 contains 15 residues. Germline lookup yields CDR1 MNHEY and CDR2 SMNVEV (reference sequence). CDR3 nucleotide sequence: TGTGCCAGCACTGGCCTTAGCGGGAGGAACCACGAGCAGTACTTC. Translating it yields CASTGLSGRNHEQYF.

This sequence joins TRBV11-2 and TRBJ2-3, with 9 bases lining up with TRBD2. Germline trimming cut 5 bases from V and 7 bases from J; bases unmatched to any gene: 10. The CDR3 contains 15 residues. The germline CDR1 and CDR2 sequences are SGHAT and FQNNGV. CDR3 coding DNA: TGTGCCAGCAGCCCGAAGGGCGGGAGGGCGAATACGCAGTATTTT. This sequence encodes CASSPKGGRANTQYF.

This clone was observed a handful of times. The chain combines TRBV29-1 with TRBJ1-5; 8 positions match TRBD1. The germline CDR1 and CDR2 sequences are SQVTM and ANQGSEA. J was trimmed by 6 bases and V by 6 bases; bases with no gene match: 4. This CDR3 spans 12 amino acids. Here the CDR3 DNA reads TGCAGCGTACGAACAGGGGGTCAGCCCCAGCATTTT. It specifies CSVRTGGQPQHF.